Detailed here is one TCR beta chain. The junction and the germline gene differ at one end; a read error may be behind it. This specimen includes other DNA sequences encoding the same CDR3. This sample was included in a study of shared clonotypes between healthy human individuals. The CDR3 runs to 12 residues. From germline, CDR1 is SGHRS and CDR2 YFSETQ. Each sample came from a Caucasian adult donor living in Nashville, Tennessee. The method was immunoSEQ multiplex PCR; TCRdb's version includes in-frame clones alone and lacks a portion of them. The sample lists about 2.4 million clones, under 95% occurring once.

Sequenced material: naive CD4+ T cells from PBMCs. Subset denoted: CD45RA+ positively selected. The chain combines TRBV5-1 with TRBJ1-1; a possible D gene is TRBD1 (6 bases). The source is a man younger than 35 in good health. Some clones in this sample may be carry-over from other donors' samples. In DNA, the CDR3 is TGTGCCAGCAGCCTCAGGGGCACTGAAGCTTTCTTT. Translating it yields CASSLRGTEAFF.